This T cell receptor (beta chain) was identified in a study of cytomegalovirus exposure and HLA in healthy donors. 13 Jbeta primers and 60 Vbeta primers were used for the PCR. Data came from immunoSEQ multiplex PCR; TCRdb stores just in-frame clones and leaves some out. The specimen's table records tens of thousands of clones. Comments on this clone: Its antigen is unknown.

The CDR3 contains 13 residues. Germline loops: CDR1 SNHLY, CDR2 FYNNEI. Trimming stripped 5 bases from V and 4 bases from J, with 9 bases between. Study results and caveats: Earlier results showed most TCR beta V segments being productive about 90% or about 30% of the time.

The receptor was derived from a male donor in good health and CMV-seronegative. The source material was PBMCs. The V gene is TRBV2, the J gene TRBJ1-3; maybe TRBD1 (6 bases). In DNA, the CDR3 is TGTGCCAGCAGTCCAGGGGCAGGAAACACCATATATTTT. Its protein is CASSPGAGNTIYF.